This T cell receptor (beta chain) is drawn from a study of cytomegalovirus exposure and HLA in healthy donors. Turning to the study itself: A subsequent analysis reported that the 100 to 150 validation repertoires were produced on the same platform that had also been used for the 550 to 750 first-cohort repertoires. Whole-study results and caveats: The study designated roughly 160 TCR beta chains cytomegalovirus-associated. Most TCRs appeared rarely, but some public TCRs recurred in many donors. Specificity of a few CMV-associated chains for CMV antigens was verified in vitro.

This CDR3 has 16 amino acids. Trimming took 4 bases from V and 7 from J; bases not matched to a gene: 5. Germline lookup yields CDR1 SGHVS and CDR2 FNYEAQ. Produced via immunoSEQ multiplex PCR; TCRdb's table is partial and in-frame only. The data show about 130,000 clones, 85% to 95% seen once. Regarding this clone: Its antigen is unidentified.

The source of this sequence is a woman between 18 and 29 years old in good health and CMV-seronegative. The chain is built from TRBV7-6 and TRBJ2-1; TRBD2 aligns across 15 bases. The source material was PBMCs. CDR3 region: CASSSPGLAGGNEQFF. CDR3 bases: TGTGCCAGCAGCTCGCCGGGACTAGCGGGAGGTAATGAGCAGTTCTTC.